These T cell receptor beta chains were read from a single sample in a study of beta chain features in type 1 diabetes. The protocol was immunoSEQ multiplex PCR, while the TCRdb copy is restricted to in-frame clones and leaves out a portion. The sample consists of some 290,000 clones, roughly an eighth of them appearing once. Source material: naive CD4+ T cells from blood. The source of these receptors is a man aged 30 to 45 with type 1 diabetes. Each CDR3 is given with its conserved first and last residue.

V	J	CDR3
TRBV7-9	TRBJ2-1	CASSQTSGSNEQFF
TRBV14	TRBJ2-3	CASSQRYF
TRBV7-8	TRBJ2-5	CASSFLDQGAGETQYF
TRBV28	TRBJ1-5	CASNPRTGRNQPQHF
TRBV9	TRBJ2-7	CASNRVPYEQYF
TRBV19	TRBJ2-7	CASSDGSTSGRNEQYF
TRBV19	TRBJ2-1	CASSRQGQAYNEQFF
TRBV5-5	TRBJ2-5	CASSLRRDGPYQETQYF
TRBV25-1	TRBJ1-2	CASSESSEGYGYTF
TRBV6-5	TRBJ2-7	CASSYSSGQGGNEQYF
TRBV7-2	TRBJ2-7	CASSRTGGGVSYEQYF
TRBV14	TRBJ2-1	CASSQDLGGRYNEQFF
TRBV19	TRBJ2-5	CASSNPGLLSQTQYF
TRBV2	TRBJ2-2	CASSEDSVQNTGELFF
TRBV29-1	TRBJ2-5	CSIRGQVQETQYF
TRBV30	TRBJ2-7	CAWEGAYEQYF
TRBV20-1	TRBJ1-1	CSARDKLNAFF
TRBV6-6	TRBJ1-5	CASSYDGQPQHF
TRBV25-1	TRBJ1-3	CASSETGWDWGSGNTIYF
TRBV7-2	TRBJ2-1	CASSSQPGTSFDEQFF
TRBV15	TRBJ2-2	CATTRTSGRADTGELFF
TRBV28	TRBJ1-2	CASSVDRGHGYTF
TRBV7-9	TRBJ2-3	CASSQGVAGGTQYF
TRBV20-1	TRBJ1-2	CSARDRGDYTF
TRBV7-2	TRBJ2-7	CASSLGASGREQYF
TRBV4-2	TRBJ2-7	CASSQEGRGRYEQYF
TRBV4-2	TRBJ2-3	CASSQVTGTSGSTDTQYF
TRBV18	TRBJ1-2	CASSPAPGQGYGYTF
TRBV7-9	TRBJ2-3	CASSLGLAESTDTQYF
TRBV15	TRBJ2-5	CATSRDPLSETQYF
TRBV28	TRBJ1-2	CASSLSGGADYGYTF
TRBV5-1	TRBJ2-1	CASSSRWTGPTGEQFF
TRBV7-9	TRBJ2-2	CARSSGRLTGELFF
TRBV15	TRBJ2-7	CATSPMLAGDGNEQYF
TRBV4-2	TRBJ2-3	CASSQDRSGRAFFVQYF
TRBV18	TRBJ2-7	CASSPTGGYEQYF
TRBV5-1	TRBJ2-1	CASSLAYGGISYNEQFF
TRBV7-6	TRBJ2-2	CASSDNTNTGELFF
TRBV9	TRBJ2-7	CASSLGQVAREQYF
TRBV7-2	TRBJ2-3	CASSYTRTSRSTDTQYF
TRBV9	TRBJ2-1	CASSVLVGEQFF
TRBV5-1	TRBJ1-4	CASSLDRGSEKLFF
TRBV28	TRBJ2-7	CATWGEAYEQYF
TRBV7-9	TRBJ1-1	CASSPTPNTEAFF
TRBV15	TRBJ2-7	CATSSQGSSYEQYF
TRBV18	TRBJ1-2	CASSPRTPGYGYTF
TRBV7-3	TRBJ2-5	CASSLSGSGETQYF
TRBV5-6	TRBJ2-1	CASSLGRDEQFF
TRBV5-1	TRBJ2-1	CASSLGGAGYNEQFF
TRBV27	TRBJ2-5	CASSLIGHKRIETQYF
TRBV7-9	TRBJ2-5	CASSLGAATRETQYF
TRBV6-6	TRBJ1-2	CASSGDRDYGYTF
TRBV15	TRBJ1-1	CATSFGVVAGAFF
TRBV6-1	TRBJ1-1	CASSEVGRNTEAFF
TRBV28	TRBJ2-7	CASSLPRTGGSEQYF
TRBV18	TRBJ1-5	CASSWSGGLSNQPQHF
TRBV5-4	TRBJ2-7	CASSLDRSSYEQYF
TRBV28	TRBJ2-7	CASSFPGVREQYF
TRBV9	TRBJ2-1	CASSVRLLAGGGPYNEQFF
TRBV5-4	TRBJ2-5	CASSLRTSGEETQYF